This entry concerns a single T cell receptor beta chain. The antigen it recognizes is unknown. The record has no base qualities; no much larger clone is one base away. Collaborating institutions collected whole blood in K2EDTA tubes following their own protocols. For TCRbeta analysis, collaborators shipped samples in one of three forms: frozen whole blood, isolated PBMCs, or DNA extracted from either of those sample types. This sample was taken from a study of blood T cell repertoires in COVID-19 (dated by TCRdb to 2020 to 2022). For the wider study: Samples from collaborators originated in the United States, Italy and Spain and spanned both the acute and convalescent phases of COVID-19. The material from the prospective study consisted of cDNA or gDNA derived from T cells, B-cell-depleted T cells, or PBMCs. Subjects who had been exposed to COVID-19, were actively infected with it, or had recovered from it provided the deeply sampled blood TCRbeta repertoires that made up the dataset. A freely available public database, intended as a resource for researchers studying the immune response to SARS-CoV-2, is where the repertoires were released. Samples came from the ongoing ImmuneRACE study (first 160 participants) plus 1,254 subjects from 6 global collaborators. A de-identified subject ID, COVID-19 status, age in years and sex were almost always included in the sample metadata. Where available, HLA class I and class II types were obtained from metadata supplied by the sample provider rather than from assay-based typing.

Paper-wide results and their limitations: The quantity of clinical and demographic metadata differed by source and by participant and was supplied without curation.

Trimming takes 3 bases off V and 6 bases off J; junction bases not matched to a gene: 6. From its cysteine to its phenylalanine, the CDR3 spans 14 amino acids. Only the CDR3 region is kept as DNA, spanning 42 bases read in frame from base 1. Sequences DFQATT (CDR1) and SNEGSKA (CDR2) are obtained from the germline V gene (reference sequence). TCRbeta CDR3 regions were amplified from genomic DNA by means of the immunoSEQ Assay, a bias-controlled multiplex PCR. The published analysis was carried out like this. Within the assay, amplification of reference gene primers was used to estimate how many nucleated cells each sample contained. To quantify the absolute abundance of each unique TCRbeta CDR3 rearrangement, sequence reads were collapsed and filtered. For each sample, productive Simpson clonality was calculated as the square root of Simpson's diversity index over productive rearrangements. TCRdb took this table from immuneACCESS and kept in-frame rearrangements with V and J called. Such tables lack part of the clones; where checked against another copy, unresolved V genes explain under half of the gap, and the rest is unexplained. The V and J calls and clone size were taken over from that table, and D and trimming were inferred from the DNA. The sample yields tens of thousands of clones; roughly 85% were counted once. The top ten hold nearly 10% of the sample.

The rearrangement joined TRBV20-1 to TRBJ2-1; 9 central nucleotides agree with TRBD2. The receptor was derived from a human donor in a cohort sampled during active COVID-19. Sample: peripheral blood. The CDR3 reads CSASRGRAGNEQFF. The DNA reads as follows: TGCAGTGCTAGTCGCGGGAGGGCCGGCAATGAGCAGTTCTTC.